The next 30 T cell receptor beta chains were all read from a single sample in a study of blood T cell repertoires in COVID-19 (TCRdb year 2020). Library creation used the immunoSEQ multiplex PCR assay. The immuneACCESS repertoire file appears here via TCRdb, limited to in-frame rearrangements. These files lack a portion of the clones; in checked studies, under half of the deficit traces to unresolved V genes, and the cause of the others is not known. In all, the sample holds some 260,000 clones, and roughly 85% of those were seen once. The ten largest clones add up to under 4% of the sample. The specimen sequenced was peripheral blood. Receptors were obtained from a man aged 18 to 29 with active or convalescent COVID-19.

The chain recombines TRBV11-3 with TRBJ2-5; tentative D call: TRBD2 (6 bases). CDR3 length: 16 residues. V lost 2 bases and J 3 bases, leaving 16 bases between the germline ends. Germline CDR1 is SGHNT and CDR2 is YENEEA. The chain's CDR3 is CASSLRTGPGEETQYF. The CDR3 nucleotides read TGTGCCAGCAGCTTACGTACTGGACCGGGGGAAGAGACCCAGTACTTC.

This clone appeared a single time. CDR3 bases: TGTGCCAGCAGGGACAGATTGTTTAGCAATCAGCCCCAGCATTTT. It is translated as CASRDRLFSNQPQHF. The chain employs TRBV27 and TRBJ1-5; D is perhaps TRBD1 (6 bases). The V gene's germline CDR1 is MNHEY and CDR2 SMNVEV (reference sequence). Between the trimmed V and J ends, which lost 6 bases and 0 bases, there was a span of 12 bases. The CDR3 contains 15 residues.

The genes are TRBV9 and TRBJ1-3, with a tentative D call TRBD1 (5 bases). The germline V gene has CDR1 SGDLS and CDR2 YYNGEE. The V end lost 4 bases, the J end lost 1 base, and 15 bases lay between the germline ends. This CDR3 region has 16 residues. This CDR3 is CASSKSGIQSGNTIYF. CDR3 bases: TGTGCCAGCAGCAAATCAGGGATTCAATCTGGAAACACCATATATTTT.

CDR3 sequence reads: CATLAGGSRQETQYF. The CDR3 DNA follows: TGTGCCACCTTAGCGGGGGGCAGTAGACAAGAGACCCAGTACTTC. V gene TRBV10-3 combines with J gene TRBJ2-5; 10 nucleotides align to TRBD2. V lost 10 bases and J lost 2; bases outside the gene matches: 10. The CDR3 totals 15 residues. Per the germline V gene, CDR1 is ENHRY and CDR2 is SYGVKD.

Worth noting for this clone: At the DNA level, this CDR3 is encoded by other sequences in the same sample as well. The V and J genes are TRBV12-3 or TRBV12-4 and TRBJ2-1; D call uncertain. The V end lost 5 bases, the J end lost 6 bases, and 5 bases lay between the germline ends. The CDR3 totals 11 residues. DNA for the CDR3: TGTGCCAGCAGTCCCCTCAATGAGCAGTTCTTC. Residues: CASSPLNEQFF.

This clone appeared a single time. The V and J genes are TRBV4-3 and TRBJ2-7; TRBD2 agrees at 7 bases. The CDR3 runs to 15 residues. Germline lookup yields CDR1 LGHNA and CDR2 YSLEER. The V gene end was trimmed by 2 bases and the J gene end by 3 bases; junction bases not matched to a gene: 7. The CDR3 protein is CASSQLSGALYEQYF. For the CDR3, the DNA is TGCGCCAGCAGCCAACTGAGCGGGGCCCTCTACGAGCAGTACTTC.

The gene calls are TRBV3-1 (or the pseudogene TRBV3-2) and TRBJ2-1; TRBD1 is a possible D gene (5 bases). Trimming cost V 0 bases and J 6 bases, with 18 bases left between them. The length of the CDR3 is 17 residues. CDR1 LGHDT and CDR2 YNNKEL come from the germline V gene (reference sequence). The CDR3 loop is CASSQDAVWVGVNEQFF. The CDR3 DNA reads TGTGCCAGCAGCCAAGATGCGGTATGGGTAGGGGTCAATGAGCAGTTCTTC.

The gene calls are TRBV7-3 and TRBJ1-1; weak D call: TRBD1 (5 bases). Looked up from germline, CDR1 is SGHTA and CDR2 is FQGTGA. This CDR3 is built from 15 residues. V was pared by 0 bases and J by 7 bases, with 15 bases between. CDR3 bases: TGTGCCAGCAGCTTAACAGGTTCAGGGAGGAATGAAGCTTTCTTT. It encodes CASSLTGSGRNEAFF.

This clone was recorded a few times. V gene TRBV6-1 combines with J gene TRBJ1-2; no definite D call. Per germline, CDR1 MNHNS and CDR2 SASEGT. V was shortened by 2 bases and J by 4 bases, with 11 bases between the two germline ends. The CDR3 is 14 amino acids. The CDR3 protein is CASSERRVGYGYTF. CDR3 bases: TGTGCCAGCAGTGAAAGGAGGGTTGGCTATGGCTACACCTTC.

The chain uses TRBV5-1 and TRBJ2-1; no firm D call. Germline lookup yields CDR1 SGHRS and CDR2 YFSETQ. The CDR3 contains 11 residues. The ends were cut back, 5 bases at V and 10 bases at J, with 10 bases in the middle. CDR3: CASSLAFEQFF. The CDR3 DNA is TGCGCCAGCAGTTTAGCATTCGAGCAGTTCTTC.

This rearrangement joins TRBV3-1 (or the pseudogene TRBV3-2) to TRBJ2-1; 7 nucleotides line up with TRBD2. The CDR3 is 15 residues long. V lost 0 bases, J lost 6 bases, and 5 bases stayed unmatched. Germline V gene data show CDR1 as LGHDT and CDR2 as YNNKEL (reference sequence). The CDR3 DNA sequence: TGTGCCAGCAGCCAAGATCTCCTAGCGGCCAATGAGCAGTTCTTC. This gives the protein CASSQDLLAANEQFF.

The CDR3 nucleotides read TGTGCCAGCATCGGAGGGCCGGGCGGCTACACCTTC. Protein: CASIGGPGGYTF. The rearrangement joins TRBV28 to TRBJ1-2; D is uncertain. CDR3 length: 12 amino acids. Germline CDR1 reads MDHEN; CDR2 reads SYDVKM. Deletions cut 7 bases from V and 8 bases from J, with 14 bases between.

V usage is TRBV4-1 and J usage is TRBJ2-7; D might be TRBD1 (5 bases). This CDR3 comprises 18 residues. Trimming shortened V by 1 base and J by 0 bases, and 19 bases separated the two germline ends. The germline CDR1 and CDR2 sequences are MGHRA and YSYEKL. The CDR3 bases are TGCGCCAGCAGCCAAGTTTGGGTTTCGGACACCTCCTCCTACGAGCAGTACTTC. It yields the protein CASSQVWVSDTSSYEQYF.

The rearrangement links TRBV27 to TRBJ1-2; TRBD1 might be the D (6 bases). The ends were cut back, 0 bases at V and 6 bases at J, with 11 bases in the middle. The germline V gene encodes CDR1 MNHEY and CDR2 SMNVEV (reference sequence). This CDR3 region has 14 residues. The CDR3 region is CASSLSIGGDGYTF. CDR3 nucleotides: TGTGCCAGCAGTTTATCGATAGGGGGGGATGGCTACACCTTC.

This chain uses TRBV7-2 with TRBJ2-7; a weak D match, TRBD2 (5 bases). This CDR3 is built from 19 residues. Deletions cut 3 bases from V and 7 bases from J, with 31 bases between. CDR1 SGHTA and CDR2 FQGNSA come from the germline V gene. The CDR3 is CASSFLMSSRAHAPREQYF. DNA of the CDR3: TGTGCCAGCAGCTTCCTTATGAGTTCGCGGGCTCATGCCCCTAGGGAGCAGTACTTC.

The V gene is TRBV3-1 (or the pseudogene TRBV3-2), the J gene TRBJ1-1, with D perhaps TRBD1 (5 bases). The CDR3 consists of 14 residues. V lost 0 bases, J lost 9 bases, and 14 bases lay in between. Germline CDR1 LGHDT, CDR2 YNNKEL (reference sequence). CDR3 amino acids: CASSQDPGGMKAFF. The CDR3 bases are TGTGCCAGCAGCCAAGATCCGGGGGGAATGAAAGCTTTCTTT.

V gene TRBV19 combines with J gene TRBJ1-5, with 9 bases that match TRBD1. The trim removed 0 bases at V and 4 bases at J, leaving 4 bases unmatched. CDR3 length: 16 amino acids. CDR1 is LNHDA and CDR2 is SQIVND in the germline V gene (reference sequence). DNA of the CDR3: TGTGCCAGTAGTATAGAGTCGACAGGGGGTAATCAGCCCCAGCATTTT. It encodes CASSIESTGGNQPQHF.

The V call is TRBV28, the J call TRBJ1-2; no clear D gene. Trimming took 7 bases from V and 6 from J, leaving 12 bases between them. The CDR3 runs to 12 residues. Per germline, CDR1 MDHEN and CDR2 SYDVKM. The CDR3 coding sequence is TGTGCCAGCACCCCCGGGAGGGATGGCTACACCTTC. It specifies CASTPGRDGYTF.

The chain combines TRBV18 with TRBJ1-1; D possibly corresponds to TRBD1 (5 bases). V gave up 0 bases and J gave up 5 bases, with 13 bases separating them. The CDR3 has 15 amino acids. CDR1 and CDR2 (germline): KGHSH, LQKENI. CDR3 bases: TGTGCCAGCTCACCACCGTCAGGGATGATTACTGAAGCTTTCTTT. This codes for CASSPPSGMITEAFF.

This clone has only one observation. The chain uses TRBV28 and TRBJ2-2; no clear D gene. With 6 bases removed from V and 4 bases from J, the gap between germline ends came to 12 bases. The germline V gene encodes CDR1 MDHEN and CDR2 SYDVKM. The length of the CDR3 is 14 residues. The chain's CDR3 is CASRRSLTTGELFF. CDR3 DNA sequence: TGTGCCAGCAGGCGGTCGCTAACCACCGGGGAGCTGTTTTTT.

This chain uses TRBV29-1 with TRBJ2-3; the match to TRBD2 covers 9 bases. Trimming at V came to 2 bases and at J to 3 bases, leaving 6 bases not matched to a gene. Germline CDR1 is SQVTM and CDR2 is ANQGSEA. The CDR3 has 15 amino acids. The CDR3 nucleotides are TGCAGCGTTGAAAAGCGGGAGGCCGGGACAGATACGCAGTATTTT. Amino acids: CSVEKREAGTDTQYF.

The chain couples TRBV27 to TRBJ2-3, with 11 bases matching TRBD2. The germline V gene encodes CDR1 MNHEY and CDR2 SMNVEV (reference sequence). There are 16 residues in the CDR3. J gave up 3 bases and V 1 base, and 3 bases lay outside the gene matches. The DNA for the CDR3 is TGTGCCAGCAGTTTATTAGCGGGAGGGCCAACAGATACGCAGTATTTT. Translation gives CASSLLAGGPTDTQYF.

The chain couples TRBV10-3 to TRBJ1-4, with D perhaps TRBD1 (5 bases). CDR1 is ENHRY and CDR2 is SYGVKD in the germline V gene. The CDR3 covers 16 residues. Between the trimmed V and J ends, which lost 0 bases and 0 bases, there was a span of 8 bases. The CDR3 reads CAISESTGPTNEKLFF. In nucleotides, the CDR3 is TGTGCCATCAGTGAGTCCACAGGACCAACTAATGAAAAACTGTTTTTT.

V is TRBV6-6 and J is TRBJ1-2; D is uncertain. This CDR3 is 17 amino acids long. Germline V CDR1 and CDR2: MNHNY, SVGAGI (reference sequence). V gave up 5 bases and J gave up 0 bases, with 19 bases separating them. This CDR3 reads CASSHYAGSRANYGYTF. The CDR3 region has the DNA TGTGCCAGCAGTCATTACGCGGGGAGTAGGGCTAACTATGGCTACACCTTC.

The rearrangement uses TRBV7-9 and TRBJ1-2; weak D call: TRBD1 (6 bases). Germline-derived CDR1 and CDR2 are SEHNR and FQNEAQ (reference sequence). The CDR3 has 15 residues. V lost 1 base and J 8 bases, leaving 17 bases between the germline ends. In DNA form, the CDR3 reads TGTGCCAGCAGCTTAGTGGGCAGGGGAGTGGACGGCTACACCTTC. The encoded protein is CASSLVGRGVDGYTF.

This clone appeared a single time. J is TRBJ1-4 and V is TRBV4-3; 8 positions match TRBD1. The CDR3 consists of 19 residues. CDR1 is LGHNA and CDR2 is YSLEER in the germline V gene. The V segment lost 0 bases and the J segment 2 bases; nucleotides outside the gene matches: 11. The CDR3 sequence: CASSQEAPRGRRTNEKLFF. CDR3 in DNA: TGCGCCAGCAGCCAAGAAGCCCCCAGGGGGCGTAGGACTAATGAAAAACTGTTTTTT.

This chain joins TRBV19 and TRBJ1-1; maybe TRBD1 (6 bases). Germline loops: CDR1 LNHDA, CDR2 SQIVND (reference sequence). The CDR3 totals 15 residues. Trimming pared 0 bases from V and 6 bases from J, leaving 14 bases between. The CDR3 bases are TGTGCCAGTAGTATAGATCCAGGCGGGGGCTCTGAAGCTTTCTTT. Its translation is CASSIDPGGGSEAFF.

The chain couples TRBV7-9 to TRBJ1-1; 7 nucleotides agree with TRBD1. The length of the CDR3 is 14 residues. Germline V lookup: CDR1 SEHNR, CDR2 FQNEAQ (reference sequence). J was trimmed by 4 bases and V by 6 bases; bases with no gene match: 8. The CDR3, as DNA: TGTGCCAGCAGTCGAAAGGGGGCGAGCACTGAAGCTTTCTTT. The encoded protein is CASSRKGASTEAFF.

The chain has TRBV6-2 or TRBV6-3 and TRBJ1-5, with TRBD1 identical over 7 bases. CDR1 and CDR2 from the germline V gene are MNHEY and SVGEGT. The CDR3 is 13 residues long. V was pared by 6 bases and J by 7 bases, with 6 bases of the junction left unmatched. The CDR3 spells CASSRQGRQPQHF. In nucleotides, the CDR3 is TGTGCCAGCAGCCGACAGGGCAGGCAGCCCCAGCATTTT.

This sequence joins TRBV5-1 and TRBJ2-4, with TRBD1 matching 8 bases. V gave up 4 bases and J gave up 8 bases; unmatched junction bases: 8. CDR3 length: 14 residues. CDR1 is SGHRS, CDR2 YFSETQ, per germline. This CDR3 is CASSDGQGQDIQYF. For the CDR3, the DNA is TGCGCCAGCAGCGACGGACAGGGTCAGGACATTCAGTACTTC.